Following are 27 T cell receptor beta chains from one sample sequenced in a study of type 1 regulatory T cells. TCRdb called the reads again in MiXCR, with one record for every CDR3 protein. Here the sample spans 40,000 to 50,000 distinct CDR3 sequences, about 12% being singletons. Their specific antigens are unknown. The sequencing sample was made of cultured non-Tr1 T cells, either the whole culture or a sorted T cell fraction (not recorded which). Source of these receptors: a human donor in good health.

In its sample, this clonotype was seen many times. V usage is TRBV28 and J usage is TRBJ1-1, with no clear D. Germline V gene data show CDR1 as MDHEN and CDR2 as SYDVKM. Trimming removed 5 bases from V and 6 bases from J, with 10 bases in between. The CDR3 has 12 amino acids. CDR3 nucleotide sequence: TGTGCCAGCAGTGGGGATCTCGCTGAAGCTTTCTTT. Translation gives CASSGDLAEAFF.

This clonotype has at least ten counts. The chain employs TRBV9 and TRBJ2-3; no clear D. The V gene's germline CDR1 is SGDLS and CDR2 YYNGEE. The ends were cut back, 3 bases at V and 3 bases at J, with 14 bases in the middle. The CDR3 sequence is 15 residues long. The chain's CDR3 is CASSAVAVGTDTQYF. Written as DNA, the CDR3 is TGTGCCAGCAGCGCAGTGGCCGTGGGAACAGATACGCAGTATTTT.

This clonotype was counted between two and nine times. The rearrangement uses TRBV7-2 and TRBJ2-1, with 13 bases aligning to TRBD2. Trimming cost V 5 bases and J 8 bases; bases outside gene matches: 12. Germline V gene data show CDR1 as SGHTA and CDR2 as FQGNSA. The CDR3 extends over 17 amino acids. As DNA, the CDR3 is TGTGCCAGCAGCCCCGGACTAGCGGGAGTTAAATGGGATGAGCAGTTCTTC. Its protein is CASSPGLAGVKWDEQFF.

This clonotype was picked up many times. The chain carries TRBV7-8 and TRBJ1-1, with a tentative D call TRBD1 (5 bases). The CDR3 covers 15 residues. CDR1 is SGHVS and CDR2 is FQNEAQ in the germline V gene. Trimming took 0 bases from V and 1 from J, leaving 9 bases between them. The CDR3 loop is CASSLAGGGNTEAFF. Here the CDR3 DNA reads TGTGCCAGCAGCTTAGCGGGGGGGGGGAACACTGAAGCTTTCTTT.

This clonotype appeared a few times. This sequence joins TRBV11-3 and TRBJ2-5; no clear D gene. The germline V gene has CDR1 SGHNT and CDR2 YENEEA. V lost 1 base and J lost 3, with 9 bases in between. The CDR3 has 14 amino acids. DNA of the CDR3: TGTGCCAGCAGCTTAGGCCCCCACGAAGAGACCCAGTACTTC. This encodes CASSLGPHEETQYF.

This clonotype was observed a handful of times. The V and J genes are TRBV5-1 and TRBJ2-1, with D unclear. The V gene's germline CDR1 is SGHRS and CDR2 YFSETQ. V dropped 0 bases and J dropped 13 bases, with 11 bases sitting between them. CDR3 size: 12 residues. CDR3 loop: CASSLASRPQFF. The CDR3 region has the DNA TGCGCCAGCAGCTTGGCCTCTCGTCCCCAGTTCTTC.

This clonotype has more than one count but fewer than ten. V usage is TRBV7-2 and J usage is TRBJ2-3, with D unresolved. Germline CDR1 reads SGHTA; CDR2 reads FQGNSA. V gave up 7 bases and J gave up 6 bases, with 11 bases separating them. This CDR3 has 12 residues. The CDR3: CASKKLGDTQYF. CDR3 bases: TGTGCCAGCAAGAAACTGGGGGATACGCAGTATTTT.

The chain has TRBV20-1 and TRBJ2-5, with D perhaps matching TRBD1 or TRBD2 (5 bases each). V was pared by 6 bases and J by 3 bases, with 26 bases between. Germline loops: CDR1 DFQATT, CDR2 SNEGSKA (reference sequence). This CDR3 comprises 17 residues. This CDR3 reads CSAYNIVGTIGEETQYF. The CDR3, as DNA: TGCAGTGCCTATAACATTGTGGGGACCATAGGGGAAGAGACCCAGTACTTC.

The sample holds many counts of this clonotype. V usage is TRBV28 and J usage is TRBJ2-7; tentatively, D is TRBD1 (6 bases). Per germline, CDR1 MDHEN and CDR2 SYDVKM. This CDR3 region has 13 residues. Trimming stripped 6 bases from V and 1 base from J, with 10 bases between. CDR3 region: CASSPGQSYEQYF. CDR3 bases: TGTGCCAGCAGCCCCGGACAGTCCTACGAGCAGTACTTC.

The V gene is TRBV7-8, the J gene TRBJ2-5; 7 positions match TRBD2. The length of the CDR3 is 14 residues. Germline V gives CDR1 SGHVS, CDR2 FQNEAQ. Trimming took 6 bases from V and 1 from J; bases not matched to a gene: 5. This CDR3 is CASSRGRVQETQYF. CDR3 DNA sequence: TGTGCCAGCAGTCGGGGGAGGGTCCAAGAGACCCAGTACTTC.

With respect to this clonotype: One base away lies a much larger clone, so this may be a sequencing read error. This sequence joins TRBV30 and TRBJ2-1; 8 bases match TRBD2. CDR1 and CDR2 from the germline V gene are GTSNPN and SVGIG (reference sequence). The CDR3 covers 15 residues. Trimming removed 0 bases from V and 8 bases from J; junction bases left unmatched: 9. The CDR3 DNA sequence: TGTGCCTGGAGTGTGGGGAGCGGGGGCCCTGATGAGCAGTTCTTC. Its protein product is CAWSVGSGGPDEQFF.

This clonotype was detected only a few times. The V and J genes are TRBV20-1 and TRBJ2-3; 10 bases agree with TRBD2. The CDR3 contains 16 residues. Germline V CDR1 and CDR2: DFQATT, SNEGSKA (reference sequence). With V trimmed by 4 bases and J by 1 base, 8 bases remained unmatched. The CDR3, as DNA: TGCAGTGCTACTAGCGGGAGTAGTTATGGCACAGATACGCAGTATTTT. It yields the protein CSATSGSSYGTDTQYF.

The chain links TRBV5-1 to TRBJ1-1, with D possibly being TRBD1 (6 bases). V was shortened by 0 bases and J by 7 bases, with 13 bases between the two germline ends. Germline assignment: CDR1 SGHRS and CDR2 YFSETQ. This CDR3 contains 14 residues. The CDR3: CASSLGGRLNEAFF. The DNA of the CDR3 is TGCGCCAGCAGCTTGGGGGGGCGGTTGAATGAAGCTTTCTTT. Full variable domain (rest looked up from reference TRBV5-1 and TRBJ1-1): KAGVTQTPRYLIKTRGQQVTLSCSPISGHRSVSWYQQTPGQGLQFLFEYFSETQRNKGNFPGRFSGRQFSNSRSEMNVSTLELGDSALYLCASSLGGRLNEAFFGQGTRLTVV.

The rearrangement uses TRBV28 and TRBJ2-7, with no clear D. Trimming stripped 4 bases from V and 2 bases from J, with 12 bases between. The V gene's germline CDR1 is MDHEN and CDR2 SYDVKM. This CDR3 contains 14 residues. CDR3 sequence: CASSSPLMTYEQYF. In DNA, the CDR3 is TGTGCCAGCAGTTCCCCACTGATGACCTACGAGCAGTACTTC.

This clonotype was detected a few times. The chain couples TRBV5-5 to TRBJ2-2, with D tentatively TRBD1 (5 bases). Trimming cost V 4 bases and J 0 bases, with 7 bases left between them. Per germline, CDR1 SGHKS and CDR2 YYEKEE (reference sequence). This CDR3 has 14 residues. CDR3 DNA sequence: TGTGCCAGCAGCGACAGATCGAACACCGGGGAGCTGTTTTTT. Translated: CASSDRSNTGELFF.

This clonotype was found a few times. A much larger clone is a single base away; this may be a read error. The rearrangement joins TRBV12-3 or TRBV12-4 to TRBJ2-4, with D perhaps TRBD1 (5 bases). The CDR3 totals 12 residues. Trimming cost V 4 bases and J 14 bases, with 15 bases left between them. CDR3 in amino acids: CASSSQTRGKYF. The DNA for the CDR3 is TGTGCCAGCAGTTCCCAGACAAGGGGCAAGTACTTC.

This clonotype occurred many times. The V gene is TRBV4-2, the J gene TRBJ2-1, with 9 bases lining up with TRBD2. Per the germline V gene, CDR1 is LGHNA and CDR2 is YNFKEQ. V dropped 0 bases and J dropped 9; count of bases not matched to a gene: 12. This CDR3 contains 17 residues. CDR3: CASSQDPTLAGGGEQFF. The CDR3 bases are TGTGCCAGCAGCCAAGATCCCACGCTGGCGGGAGGGGGTGAGCAGTTCTTC.

This clonotype was counted only a few times. Written as DNA, the CDR3 is TGCGCCAGCAGCCCTCCGGGGACAGGGGAGTTAAACACTGAAGCTTTCTTT. It encodes CASSPPGTGELNTEAFF. This chain connects TRBV5-1 to TRBJ1-1, with 10 positions matching TRBD1. CDR3 size: 17 residues. The germline V gene encodes CDR1 SGHRS and CDR2 YFSETQ. V was pared by 4 bases and J by 2 bases, with 11 bases of the junction left unmatched.

This clonotype was recorded at least ten times. The rearrangement uses TRBV6-2 or TRBV6-3 and TRBJ2-1, with TRBD2 identical over 11 bases. Germline trimming cut 8 bases from V and 3 bases from J; bases unmatched to any gene: 3. The CDR3 contains 14 residues. Looked up from germline, CDR1 is MNHEY and CDR2 is SVGEGT. Here the CDR3 reads CASAGTSGYNEQFF. The CDR3 DNA follows: TGTGCCAGCGCCGGGACTAGCGGCTACAATGAGCAGTTCTTC.

This clonotype was observed many times. The V call is TRBV12-3 or TRBV12-4, the J call TRBJ2-1; D is undetermined. V lost 4 bases and J 13 bases, leaving 14 bases between the germline ends. The CDR3 extends over 12 amino acids. The CDR3 protein is CASSSILGYQFF. The CDR3 DNA reads TGTGCCAGCAGTTCGATACTGGGATATCAGTTCTTC.

This clonotype has more than one count but fewer than ten. The chain carries TRBV5-1 and TRBJ1-2; D unclear. The germline CDR1 and CDR2 sequences are SGHRS and YFSETQ. V lost 4 bases, J lost 3 bases, and 7 bases lay in between. This CDR3 is 12 amino acids long. CDR3 region: CASSPEHYGYTF. For the CDR3, the DNA is TGCGCCAGCAGCCCGGAACACTATGGCTACACCTTC.

This clonotype was recorded at least ten times. This chain links TRBV7-3 with TRBJ1-4; D is uncertain. V was clipped by 0 bases and J by 7 bases, with 18 bases between them. CDR3 length: 17 residues. Germline values: CDR1 SGHTA, CDR2 FQGTGA. CDR3 coding DNA: TGTGCCAGCAGCTTAACTCCGGGATTAGGGCCTCTTGAAAAACTGTTTTTT. It codes for CASSLTPGLGPLEKLFF.

This clonotype was detected a few times. The chain employs TRBV12-3 or TRBV12-4 and TRBJ2-6; D gene uncertain. This CDR3 has 13 amino acids. Trimming cost V 4 bases and J 1 base, with 2 bases left between them. CDR3 DNA sequence: TGTGCCAGCAGTTCGTCTGGGGCCAACGTCCTGACTTTC. Amino acids: CASSSSGANVLTF.

This clonotype was detected ten times or more. The chain employs TRBV20-1 and TRBJ1-5; the D is unclear. Trimming took off 5 bases at V and 2 bases at J, with 7 bases between the two ends. The CDR3 is 12 residues long. CDR1 is DFQATT and CDR2 is SNEGSKA in the germline V gene (reference sequence). CDR3 in DNA: TGCAGTGCTTTTAGAGGCAATCAGCCCCAGCATTTT. Protein product: CSAFRGNQPQHF.

The J gene is TRBJ2-3, the V gene TRBV28; D is perhaps TRBD2 (5 bases). Germline V gene lookup returns CDR1 MDHEN and CDR2 SYDVKM. The CDR3 covers 13 residues. The V and J ends lost 6 bases and 1 base respectively, with 8 bases between them. CDR3 bases: TGTGCCAGCAGGACCGGGGGCACAGATACGCAGTATTTT. This gives the protein CASRTGGTDTQYF.

This clonotype was picked up many times. The chain recombines TRBV7-2 with TRBJ1-1, with D possibly TRBD1 on 6 matching bases. CDR1 SGHTA and CDR2 FQGNSA come from the germline V gene. The CDR3 is 14 residues long. V was pared by 5 bases and J by 4 bases, with 14 bases between. The CDR3 loop is CASSQLGAATEAFF. The CDR3 DNA reads as TGTGCCAGCAGCCAATTGGGGGCGGCCACTGAAGCTTTCTTT.

The chain employs TRBV5-1 and TRBJ2-3; D not resolved. This CDR3 spans 12 amino acids. Germline V lookup: CDR1 SGHRS, CDR2 YFSETQ. V gave up 5 bases and J gave up 7 bases, with 11 bases separating them. CDR3 nucleotides: TGCGCCAGCAGACCGGACGGACATACGCAGTATTTT. Translated, it gives CASRPDGHTQYF.